The 5 T cell receptor beta chains given below trace back to one sample, sequenced in a study of T-cell reconstitution after alpha-beta-depleted transplantation in children. Researchers prepared the TCRbeta library using unique molecular identifiers, the study reports. TCRdb re-called the PCR reads with MiXCR, one entry per CDR3 protein. The data contain about 610,000 distinct CDR3 sequences, 8% to 11% of them singletons. The specimen comprised PBMCs from the stem cell graft donor, sampled from the stem cell graft. The receptor source for this set is a human donor who donated a stem cell graft to a child with acute myeloid leukemia.

The rearrangement uses TRBV5-5 and TRBJ2-7; a weak D match, TRBD2 (6 bases). With 7 bases removed from V and 3 bases from J, the gap between germline ends came to 17 bases. The germline gives CDR1 SGHKS, CDR2 YYEKEE (reference sequence). The CDR3 consists of 14 residues. This CDR3 is CASGRGSAGYEQYF. The CDR3 DNA follows: TGTGCCAGCGGGCGGGGCAGCGCAGGCTACGAGCAGTACTTC.

This clonotype was detected only a few times. The chain combines TRBV11-2 with TRBJ1-1; D uncertain. The CDR3 loop spans 12 amino acids. Per germline, CDR1 SGHAT and CDR2 FQNNGV. The V gene lost 1 base and the J gene lost 6 bases, with 6 bases spanning the gap. The CDR3 loop reads CASSLVGSEAFF. DNA for the CDR3: TGTGCCAGCAGCTTAGTTGGATCTGAAGCTTTCTTT.

This clonotype was recorded many times. The chain is built from TRBV7-2 and TRBJ1-2, with 10 bases that match TRBD1. The CDR3 has 15 amino acids. Germline V gene lookup returns CDR1 SGHTA and CDR2 FQGNSA. Trimming cost V 5 bases and J 4 bases; bases outside gene matches: 7. The DNA of the CDR3 is TGTGCCAGCAGCGGCCGGGACAGGGGAGGCTATGGCTACACCTTC. Amino acid sequence: CASSGRDRGGYGYTF.

This clonotype has a count of ten or more. The chain links TRBV20-1 to TRBJ2-7; 9 nucleotides align to TRBD1. This CDR3 comprises 13 residues. In germline, CDR1 is DFQATT, CDR2 SNEGSKA (reference sequence). The junction had 8 bases not matched to a gene; V was cut back by 7 bases and J by 4 bases. The CDR3 DNA reads TGCAGTGTCTACAGGGGGCTCTCGTACGAGCAGTACTTC. Translating it yields CSVYRGLSYEQYF.

In its sample, this clonotype was seen many times. The V and J genes are TRBV5-1 and TRBJ2-1, with 9 bases fitting TRBD2. Germline V lookup: CDR1 SGHRS, CDR2 YFSETQ. The CDR3 totals 15 residues. Germline trimming cut 4 bases from V and 4 bases from J; bases unmatched to any gene: 6. The CDR3 DNA reads as TGCGCCAGCAGCCCCGGACTAGCGTATTACAATGAGCAGTTCTTC. It encodes CASSPGLAYYNEQFF.